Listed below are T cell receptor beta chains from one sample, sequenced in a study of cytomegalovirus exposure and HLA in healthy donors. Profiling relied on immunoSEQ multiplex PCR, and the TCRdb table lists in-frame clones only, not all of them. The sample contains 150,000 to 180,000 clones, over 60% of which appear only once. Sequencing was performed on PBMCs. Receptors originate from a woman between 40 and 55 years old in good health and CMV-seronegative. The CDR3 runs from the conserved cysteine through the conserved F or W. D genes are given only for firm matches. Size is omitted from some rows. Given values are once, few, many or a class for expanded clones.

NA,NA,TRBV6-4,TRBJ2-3,CASSEKGSTDTQYF,TGTGCCAGCAGTGAGAAGGGGAGCACAGATACGCAGTATTTT
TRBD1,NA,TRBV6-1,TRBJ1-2,CATSRAGGYGYTF,TGTGCCACCTCGAGGGCAGGGGGGTATGGCTACACCTTC
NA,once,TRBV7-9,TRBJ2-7,CASSTTEFESHYEQYF,TGTGCCAGCAGCACCACAGAATTCGAATCCCATTACGAGCAGTACTTC
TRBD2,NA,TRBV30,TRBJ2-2,CAWRTSGGLAANTGELFF,TGTGCCTGGAGGACAAGCGGGGGCTTGGCCGCGAACACCGGGGAGCTGTTTTTT
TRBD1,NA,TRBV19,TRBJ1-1,CASSRLQGAGDTEAFF,TGTGCCAGTAGTAGACTGCAGGGGGCTGGGGACACTGAAGCTTTCTTT
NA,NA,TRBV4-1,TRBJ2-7,CASSQAAREHPYEQYF,TGCGCCAGCAGCCAAGCCGCGAGGGAACACCCCTACGAGCAGTACTTC
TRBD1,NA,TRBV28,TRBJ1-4,CASSPDRARGEKLFF,TGTGCCAGCAGTCCCGACAGGGCCAGGGGTGAAAAACTGTTTTTT
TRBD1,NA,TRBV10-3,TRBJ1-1,CAIRPDRGVNTEAFF,TGTGCCATCAGGCCGGACAGGGGGGTGAACACTGAAGCTTTCTTT
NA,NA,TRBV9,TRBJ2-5,CASSVVEGQTQYF,TGTGCCAGCAGCGTAGTGGAGGGACAGACCCAGTACTTC
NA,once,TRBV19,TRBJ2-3,CASGPGEVIADTQYF,TGTGCCAGTGGTCCCGGGGAGGTGATAGCAGATACGCAGTATTTT
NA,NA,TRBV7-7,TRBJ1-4,CASSLAPAGNEKLFF,TGTGCTAGCAGCTTGGCCCCGGCAGGGAACGAAAAACTGTTTTTT
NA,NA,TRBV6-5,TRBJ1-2,CASSWVGQGVSGYTF,TGTGCCAGCAGTTGGGTAGGGCAGGGTGTCTCTGGCTACACCTTC
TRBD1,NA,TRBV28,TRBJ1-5,CASSSDRGNQPQHF,TGTGCCAGCAGTTCTGACAGGGGGAATCAGCCCCAGCATTTT
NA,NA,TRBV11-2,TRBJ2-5,CASSLGNTGSWETQYF,TGTGCCAGCAGCTTGGGTAACACAGGGAGTTGGGAGACCCAGTACTTC
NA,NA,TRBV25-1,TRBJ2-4,CASTPPGSDIQYF,TGTGCCAGCACCCCTCCAGGTTCGGACATTCAGTACTTC